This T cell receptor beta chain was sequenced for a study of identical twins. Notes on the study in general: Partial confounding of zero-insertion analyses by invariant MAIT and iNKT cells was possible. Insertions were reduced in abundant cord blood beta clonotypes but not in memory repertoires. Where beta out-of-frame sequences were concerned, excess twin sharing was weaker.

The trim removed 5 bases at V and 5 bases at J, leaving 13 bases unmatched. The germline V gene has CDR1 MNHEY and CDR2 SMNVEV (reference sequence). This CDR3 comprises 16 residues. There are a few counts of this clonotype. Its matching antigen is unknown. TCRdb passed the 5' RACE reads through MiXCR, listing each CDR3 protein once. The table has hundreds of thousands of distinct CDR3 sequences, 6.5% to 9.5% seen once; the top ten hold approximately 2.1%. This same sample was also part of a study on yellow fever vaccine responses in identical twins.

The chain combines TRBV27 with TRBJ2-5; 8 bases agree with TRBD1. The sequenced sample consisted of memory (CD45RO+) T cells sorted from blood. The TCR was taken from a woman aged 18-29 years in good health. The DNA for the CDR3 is TGTGCCAGCAGTCACCGTCAGGGCAGGGGGCGCGAGACCCAGTACTTC. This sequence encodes CASSHRQGRGRETQYF.